Listed below are T cell receptor beta chains from one sample, sequenced in a study of cytomegalovirus exposure and HLA in healthy donors. Method: immunoSEQ multiplex PCR; TCRdb's copy keeps in-frame clones and lacks some. The sample contains about 160,000 clones, 95% to 96% of which appear only once. The sample comprised PBMCs. These receptor sequences come from a woman aged 18-30 years in good health and CMV-seronegative. Both conserved end residues are part of each CDR3. The D gene is left open where the match is weak. Not every row has a clone size; where given, it reads once, few, many or a size class.

clone_size d_call j_call v_call cdr3_aa cdr3_nt
. TRBD1 TRBJ1-1 TRBV6-1 CASTMGQANTEAFF TGTGCCAGCACCATGGGACAGGCGAACACTGAAGCTTTCTTT
. . TRBJ1-1 TRBV18 CASSPETTGRTEAFF TGTGCCAGCTCACCCGAAACTACAGGGAGAACTGAAGCTTTCTTT
once . TRBJ1-5 TRBV27 CASSSNQQGRRHF TGTGCCAGCAGTTCAAACCAACAGGGTAGGCGGCATTTT
. TRBD2 TRBJ2-1 TRBV7-3 CASSQGLARYNEQFF TGTGCCAGCAGCCAAGGACTAGCCAGATACAATGAGCAGTTCTTC
. TRBD2 TRBJ2-3 TRBV9 CASSATSGAADTQYF TGTGCCAGCAGCGCGACTAGCGGGGCGGCAGATACGCAGTATTTT
. TRBD2 TRBJ2-3 TRBV30 CAWSVLLREETDTQYF TGTGCCTGGAGTGTACTATTGCGGGAGGAAACAGATACGCAGTATTTT
. TRBD2 TRBJ2-5 TRBV7-2 CASSLDPSGGETQYF TGTGCCAGCAGCTTAGATCCTAGCGGGGGAGAGACCCAGTACTTC
. . TRBJ2-2 TRBV9 CASSAGQNTGELFF TGTGCCAGCAGCGCGGGACAGAACACCGGGGAGCTGTTTTTT
. TRBD2 TRBJ2-5 TRBV5-4 CASSLGLAGNQETQYF TGTGCCAGCAGCTTGGGATTAGCGGGGAACCAAGAGACCCAGTACTTC
. . TRBJ2-1 TRBV5-1 CASSFPNDEQFF TGCGCCAGCAGCTTCCCTAATGATGAGCAGTTCTTC
. . TRBJ2-3 TRBV6-5 CASSYKGGPYNAQYF TGTGCCAGCAGTTACAAGGGGGGGCCTTATAATGCGCAGTATTTT
. TRBD2 TRBJ2-5 TRBV5-6 CASSSPGLAGETQYF TGTGCCAGCAGCTCCCCCGGACTAGCCGGGGAGACCCAGTACTTC
. TRBD2 TRBJ2-1 TRBV15 CATNHLAGSSYNEQFF TGTGCCACCAACCACCTAGCGGGTTCTTCCTACAATGAGCAGTTCTTC
once TRBD1 TRBJ1-4 TRBV5-1 CASSRTGGGNEKLFF TGCGCCAGCAGCCGCACAGGGGGAGGGAATGAAAAACTGTTTTTT
. TRBD1 TRBJ2-7 TRBV25-1 CASSEGDREYEQYF TGTGCCAGCAGTGAGGGGGACAGGGAATACGAGCAGTACTTC
. . TRBJ2-2 TRBV4-1 CASSSTETGELFF TGCGCCAGCAGCTCAACGGAGACCGGGGAGCTGTTTTTT
. TRBD1 TRBJ1-1 TRBV6-5 CASSRTGGDTEAFF TGTGCCAGCAGTAGAACAGGGGGGGACACTGAAGCTTTCTTT
once TRBD2 TRBJ2-7 TRBV5-4 CASSLEPGGAYEQYF TGTGCCAGCAGCTTGGAACCGGGGGGGGCCTACGAGCAGTACTTC
few TRBD1 TRBJ1-2 TRBV29-1 CSAAGTVNGYTF TGCAGCGCCGCCGGGACAGTGAATGGCTACACCTTC
. TRBD2 TRBJ2-1 TRBV19 CASSRLAGGYNEQFF TGTGCCAGTAGTCGACTAGCGGGGGGATACAATGAGCAGTTCTTC
. . TRBJ1-5 TRBV2 CASSAEQGSFQPQHF TGTGCCAGCAGTGCGGAACAGGGTTCGTTTCAGCCCCAGCATTTT
. TRBD1 TRBJ2-3 TRBV10-3 CAISEGQGADTQYF TGTGCCATCAGTGAAGGACAGGGCGCAGATACGCAGTATTTT
. TRBD2 TRBJ2-3 TRBV29-1 CSVVRLAGTLSTDTQYF TGCAGCGTTGTAAGGCTAGCGGGGACCCTAAGCACAGATACGCAGTATTTT
. TRBD1 TRBJ1-2 TRBV5-6 CASSRTAGGNSNYGYTF TGTGCCAGCAGCCGTACGGCAGGGGGCAATTCTAACTATGGCTACACCTTC
. . TRBJ2-7 TRBV5-1 CASSVGVHEQYF TGCGCCAGCAGCGTGGGAGTCCACGAGCAGTACTTC
. . TRBJ1-2 TRBV7-2 CASSRRAEHRVGYTF TGTGCCAGCAGCAGACGGGCCGAGCACAGGGTTGGCTACACCTTC
. . TRBJ2-3 TRBV7-2 CASSLISGGGPASTDTQYF TGTGCCAGCAGCTTAATTTCGGGGGGCGGCCCTGCTAGCACAGATACGCAGTATTTT
. . TRBJ2-3 TRBV6-4 CASSVTPKDTQYF TGTGCCAGCAGTGTGACTCCGAAGGATACGCAGTATTTT
. . TRBJ2-1 TRBV4-2 CASSQDRLVGGQNNEQFF TGTGCCAGCAGCCAAGATCGGCTAGTGGGGGGGCAGAACAATGAGCAGTTCTTC
. TRBD1 TRBJ1-1 TRBV7-2 CASSPGTVNTEAFF TGTGCCAGCAGCCCCGGGACAGTCAACACTGAAGCTTTCTTT
. . TRBJ1-1 TRBV7-9 CASSLQNTEAFF TGTGCCAGCAGCTTACAGAACACTGAAGCTTTCTTT
. TRBD1 TRBJ1-5 TRBV6-1 CASSEEGQGGYQPQHF TGTGCCAGCAGTGAAGAGGGACAGGGAGGTTATCAGCCCCAGCATTTT
. TRBD2 TRBJ2-3 TRBV27 CASGALAVYTDTQYF TGTGCCAGCGGCGCACTAGCGGTGTACACAGATACGCAGTATTTT
. TRBD1 TRBJ2-2 TRBV10-3 CAIKDRRIGELFF TGTGCCATAAAGGACAGGCGGATCGGGGAGCTGTTTTTT
. TRBD1 TRBJ1-5 TRBV18 CASSPGTGVNQPQHF TGTGCCAGCTCACCAGGGACAGGGGTCAATCAGCCCCAGCATTTT
. . TRBJ1-2 TRBV7-2 CASSFVAGGGYTF TGTGCCAGCAGCTTCGTCGCGGGGGGTGGCTACACCTTC
. TRBD2 TRBJ2-3 TRBV14 CASSQGQRPGLTWDTQYF TGTGCCAGCAGCCAAGGCCAAAGACCGGGACTAACTTGGGATACGCAGTATTTT
once TRBD1 TRBJ1-6 TRBV7-6 CASSPQIIDQGGNSPLHF TGTGCCAGCAGCCCCCAAATTATAGATCAGGGGGGTAATTCACCCCTCCACTTT
. TRBD1 TRBJ1-5 TRBV25-1 CASRGQGGQPQHF TGTGCCAGCAGGGGACAGGGGGGTCAGCCCCAGCATTTT
. TRBD1 TRBJ1-2 TRBV9 CASNGQGYYGYTF TGTGCCAGCAATGGACAGGGTTACTATGGCTACACCTTC
. TRBD1 TRBJ1-2 TRBV7-9 CASSRTGWDSGGYGYTF TGTGCCAGCAGCCGAACGGGCTGGGACAGCGGGGGATATGGCTACACCTTC
once . TRBJ2-7 TRBV10-3 CAISDQGTTYEQYF TGTGCCATCAGTGATCAGGGGACAACTTACGAGCAGTACTTC
once . TRBJ2-2 TRBV7-8 CASRSAGELFF TGTGCCAGCAGATCTGCCGGGGAGCTGTTTTTT
. TRBD1 TRBJ1-5 TRBV5-1 CASSLGQGAGQPQHF TGCGCCAGCAGCTTGGGTCAGGGGGCGGGTCAGCCCCAGCATTTT
. TRBD2 TRBJ2-1 TRBV27 CASRRWTSGGNYNEQFF TGTGCCAGCAGAAGATGGACTAGCGGGGGAAACTACAATGAGCAGTTCTTC
. TRBD1 TRBJ2-7 TRBV18 CASSPGTGSYEQYF TGTGCCAGCTCACCAGGGACAGGCTCCTACGAGCAGTACTTC
. . TRBJ2-1 TRBV19 CASSARVFDVNEQFF TGTGCCAGTAGTGCCAGGGTTTTCGACGTGAATGAGCAGTTCTTC
once . TRBJ1-5 TRBV14 CAKVGGGSFGHSNQPQHF TGTGCCAAGGTCGGGGGGGGTTCGTTTGGACATAGCAATCAGCCCCAGCATTTT
. TRBD1 TRBJ2-7 TRBV19 CASSDRGKSYEQYF TGTGCCAGTAGCGACAGGGGAAAGTCCTACGAGCAGTACTTC
. TRBD2 TRBJ2-2 TRBV5-4 CASSPTGGPGELFF TGTGCCAGCAGCCCCACGGGGGGTCCCGGGGAGCTGTTTTTT
once . TRBJ1-2 TRBV6-1 CASSEGSYGYTF TGTGCCAGCAGTGAAGGGAGCTATGGCTACACCTTC
once . TRBJ1-4 TRBV6-5 CASSYSRQGYEKLFF TGTGCCAGCAGTTACTCGAGGCAGGGTTATGAAAAACTGTTTTTT
. TRBD1 TRBJ1-3 TRBV4-3 CASSQSRGPGNTIYF TGCGCCAGCAGCCAAAGCAGGGGGCCTGGAAACACCATATATTTT
. . TRBJ2-5 TRBV12-5 CASGLEGVQETQYF TGTGCTAGTGGTTTAGAGGGGGTCCAAGAGACCCAGTACTTC
. . TRBJ1-2 TRBV4-2 CASSQDSRQGNIYGYTF TGTGCCAGCAGCCAAGATAGTAGGCAGGGCAACATCTATGGCTACACCTTC
. TRBD1 TRBJ2-1 TRBV6-1 CASSEAPPGGAGNEQFF TGTGCCAGCAGTGAAGCCCCCCCAGGGGGCGCAGGCAATGAGCAGTTCTTC
once . TRBJ2-1 TRBV5-5 CASSLGGRVNEQFF TGTGCCAGCAGCTTGGGTGGCAGGGTCAATGAGCAGTTCTTC